The 14 T cell receptor beta chains below were found in one sample sequenced in a study of blood T cell repertoires in COVID-19. Profiled with immunoSEQ multiplex PCR; TCRdb holds only in-frame clones, not every one. This table holds around 78,000 clones, around 80% found once. Sequencing was carried out using peripheral blood. These receptors originate from a human donor in a cohort sampled during active COVID-19.

This CDR3 reads CASSNTGGPLEQYF. The CDR3 bases are TGTGCCAGCTCAAACACAGGGGGCCCCCTCGAGCAGTACTTC. The rearrangement joins TRBV18 to TRBJ2-7; 9 positions agree with TRBD1. In germline, CDR1 is KGHSH, CDR2 LQKENI. This CDR3 has 14 amino acids. Losses at the gene ends were 5 bases for V and 6 bases for J; bases not matched to a gene: 8.

The J gene is TRBJ1-2, the V gene TRBV29-1, with D tentatively TRBD1 (6 bases). This CDR3 has 13 amino acids. From germline, CDR1 is SQVTM and CDR2 ANQGSEA. The V gene lost 7 bases and the J gene lost 4 bases, with 16 bases spanning the gap. The CDR3 DNA follows: TGCAGCGCCCTCGCGGACAGCCTCTATGGCTACACCTTC. Its protein is CSALADSLYGYTF.

V is TRBV19 and J is TRBJ1-1; D uncertain. V was clipped by 9 bases and J by 0 bases, with 11 bases between them. Germline V gene data show CDR1 as LNHDA and CDR2 as SQIVND (reference sequence). This CDR3 contains 13 residues. The CDR3 nucleotides are TGTGCCAGCGACTCCGGGATGAACACTGAAGCTTTCTTT. Protein product: CASDSGMNTEAFF.

V gene TRBV30 combines with J gene TRBJ2-7, with TRBD1 matching 7 bases. The V gene end was trimmed by 7 bases and the J gene end by 2 bases; junction bases not matched to a gene: 8. This CDR3 is built from 13 residues. CDR1 is GTSNPN and CDR2 is SVGIG in the germline V gene (reference sequence). The CDR3 region is CALGRDRPYEQYF. The CDR3 nucleotides are TGTGCCTTGGGCCGGGACAGACCCTACGAGCAGTACTTC.

For the CDR3, the DNA is TGTGCCATCAGTCGGGGGACAGGGACTTTTGGCTACACCTTC. Translated: CAISRGTGTFGYTF. The chain combines TRBV10-3 with TRBJ1-2, with 9 bases matching TRBD1. J lost 7 bases, V lost 5 bases, and 8 bases had no gene match. CDR3 length equals 14 residues. The germline V gene has CDR1 ENHRY and CDR2 SYGVKD.

The gene calls are TRBV6-5 and TRBJ1-5; a weak D match, TRBD1 (5 bases). This CDR3 region has 15 residues. The V end was cut by 5 bases, the J end by 4 bases, with 15 bases between. The germline V gene has CDR1 MNHEY and CDR2 SVGAGI. CDR3 region: CASSNGPQGNQPQHF. The CDR3 DNA reads as TGTGCCAGCAGTAACGGGCCCCAGGGTAATCAGCCCCAGCATTTT.

The chain links TRBV24-1 to TRBJ2-7, with 9 bases matching TRBD1. CDR3 length: 14 amino acids. Germline-derived CDR1 and CDR2 are KGHDR and SFDVKD. V shed 9 bases, J shed 3 bases, and the junction held 8 bases outside the gene matches. Written as DNA, the CDR3 is TGTGCCACCGACGGGACAGGGAGGAACTACGAGCAGTACTTC. Translation: CATDGTGRNYEQYF.

The chain employs TRBV2 and TRBJ1-4, with TRBD1 identical over 7 bases. Germline V gives CDR1 SNHLY, CDR2 FYNNEI. The V gene end was trimmed by 4 bases and the J gene end by 6 bases; junction bases not matched to a gene: 8. The CDR3 spans 15 residues. In nucleotides, the CDR3 is TGTGCCAGCAGTGGTGACAGGGTCTTCGATGAAAAACTGTTTTTT. It specifies CASSGDRVFDEKLFF.

The V call is TRBV29-1, the J call TRBJ1-5, with TRBD1 matching 10 bases. CDR1 is SQVTM and CDR2 is ANQGSEA in the germline V gene. The junction had 7 bases not matched to a gene; V was cut back by 3 bases and J by 5 bases. CDR3 length equals 15 residues. The CDR3 DNA is TGCAGCGTTGATATTTCGGGGACAGGGGATCAGCCCCAGCATTTT. Translated: CSVDISGTGDQPQHF.

This chain joins TRBV6-2 or TRBV6-3 and TRBJ2-1, with a tentative D call TRBD1 (5 bases). CDR3 length: 13 amino acids. Germline CDR1 reads MNHEY; CDR2 reads SVGEGT. Deletions cut 2 bases from V and 4 bases from J, with 6 bases between. For the CDR3, the DNA is TGTGCCAGCAGTTACCGACAGTACAATGAGCAGTTCTTC. Translating gives CASSYRQYNEQFF.

The chain employs TRBV11-2 and TRBJ1-4, with D possibly matching TRBD1 (5 bases). V lost 5 bases and J lost 5, with 15 bases in between. Germline assignment: CDR1 SGHAT and CDR2 FQNNGV. The CDR3 has 15 amino acids. The CDR3 loop is CASSPLKGINEKLFF. The CDR3 DNA reads as TGTGCCAGCAGCCCCTTGAAGGGGATAAATGAAAAACTGTTTTTT.

This chain links TRBV18 with TRBJ2-7; 9 bases fit TRBD1. Per germline, CDR1 KGHSH and CDR2 LQKENI. This CDR3 comprises 14 residues. The V segment lost 3 bases and the J segment 5 bases; nucleotides outside the gene matches: 5. The CDR3 coding sequence is TGTGCCAGCTCACCGACAGGGGGTAGCAACGAGCAGTACTTC. It specifies CASSPTGGSNEQYF.

The J gene is TRBJ1-1, the V gene TRBV6-5; TRBD1 matches at 7 bases. The V segment lost 6 bases and the J segment 0 bases; nucleotides outside the gene matches: 4. The CDR3 runs to 14 residues. Per germline, CDR1 MNHEY and CDR2 SVGAGI. Here the CDR3 reads CASRGTVMNTEAFF. In nucleotides, the CDR3 is TGTGCCAGCAGGGGGACAGTAATGAACACTGAAGCTTTCTTT.

The chain carries TRBV5-1 and TRBJ2-7; D may be TRBD2 (7 bases). Germline assignment: CDR1 SGHRS and CDR2 YFSETQ. Between the trimmed V and J ends, which lost 3 bases and 2 bases, there was a span of 15 bases. The CDR3 is 15 amino acids. Here the CDR3 reads CASSSGGGGAYEQYF. The CDR3 region has the DNA TGCGCCAGCAGCTCCGGGGGAGGGGGGGCCTACGAGCAGTACTTC.